The entry below gives a single TCR beta chain sequence along with its context. No antigen is known for it. The data were taken from a study of cytomegalovirus exposure and HLA in healthy donors. The PCR made use of 60 Vbeta and 13 Jbeta primers. Clones were sequenced by immunoSEQ multiplex PCR, and TCRdb holds only the in-frame ones, with some missing. There are around 64,000 clones in the sample; about 80% occur only once, and 6.5% to 8.5% lies in the top ten. J was trimmed by 12 bases and V by 4 bases; bases with no gene match: 9. The CDR3 has 12 amino acids. Germline loops: CDR1 WSHSY, CDR2 SAAADI. Study-wide points: Further analysis was carried out later, and it showed several of the most significant clusters appearing linked to common viral pathogens. Analyzed later, association rates of TCRs varied across HLA loci, with DRB1 most and HLA-C fewest. Within a later analysis, the majority of CMV-associated TCR beta chains appeared HLA-restricted. In a later analysis, a genetic analysis reported fewer productive-TCR N-insertions in an Asian-associated ancestry cluster than the cohort average.

Source material: PBMCs. The chain links TRBV10-2 to TRBJ2-7, with 7 bases identical to TRBD2. The TCR sequence derives from a man aged 18-30 years in good health and CMV-seropositive. The DNA for the CDR3 is TGCGCCAGCAGTGGGGCTTCCCCGGGAGGGTACTTC. Translation: CASSGASPGGYF.